This T cell receptor (beta chain) was found in a study of CD8+CD57+ T cells in acquired aplastic anemia. Study context: Sorted CD4+ and CD8+ cells yielded roughly 3.5 ug of DNA on average. For CD4+ cells, healthy donors had an average of approximately 11 million reads.

Germline CDR1 reads SGHVS; CDR2 reads FNYEAQ. This CDR3 region has 14 residues. The TCR beta profiling, which covered VDJ combination and CDR3 sequence, was carried out using genomic DNA as the template. TCRdb processed the reads anew with MiXCR; each CDR3 protein has one entry. The sample consists of just over 400,000 distinct CDR3 sequences, 65% to 80% of them appearing once. On this clonotype itself: Antigen unknown. Relative to the germline gene, one junction end is altered; a read error may explain this.

Whole-study results and caveats: CD8+ Simpson's diversity did not differ significantly between patients and controls. The same twenty-nine CD8+ CDR3 sequences occurred in patients and in controls.

This rearrangement joins TRBV7-6 to TRBJ2-7; D unresolved. This sequence was found in a human donor in good health, serving as a control. Sequencing input: sorted CD4+, CD8+, or CD8+CD57+ T cells (not recorded which) from PBMCs. The CDR3 DNA reads TGTGCCAGCAGCGTATGGGATTTAGCATATGGCCAGTCCTTC. It is translated as CASSVWDLAYGQSF. Together with reference TRBV7-6 and TRBJ2-7, the CDR3 gives the full variable domain: GAGVSQSPRYKVTKRGQDVALRCDPISGHVSLYWYRQALGQGPEFLTYFNYEAQQDKSGLPNDRFSAERPEGSISTLTIQRTEQRDSAMYRCASSVWDLAYGQSFGPGTRLTVT.